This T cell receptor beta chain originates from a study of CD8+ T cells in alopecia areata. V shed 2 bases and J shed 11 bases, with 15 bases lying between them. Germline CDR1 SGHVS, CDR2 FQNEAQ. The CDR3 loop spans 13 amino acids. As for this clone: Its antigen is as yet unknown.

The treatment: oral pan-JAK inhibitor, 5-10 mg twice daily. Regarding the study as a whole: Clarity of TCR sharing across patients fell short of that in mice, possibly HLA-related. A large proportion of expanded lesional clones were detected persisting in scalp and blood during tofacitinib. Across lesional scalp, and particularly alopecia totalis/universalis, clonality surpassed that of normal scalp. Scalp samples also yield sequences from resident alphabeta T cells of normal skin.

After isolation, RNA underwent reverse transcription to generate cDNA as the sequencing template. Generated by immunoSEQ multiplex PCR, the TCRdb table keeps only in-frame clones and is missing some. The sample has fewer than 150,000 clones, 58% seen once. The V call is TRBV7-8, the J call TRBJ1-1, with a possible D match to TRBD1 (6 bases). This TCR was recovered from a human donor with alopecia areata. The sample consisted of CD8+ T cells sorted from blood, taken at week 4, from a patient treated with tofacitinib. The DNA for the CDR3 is TGTGCCAGCAGCTTAATTGGGGGGCGCGAGGCTTTCTTT. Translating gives CASSLIGGREAFF.